This TCR beta chain was recorded in a study of human T cells and chemical hapten exposure. Across the whole study: Per-sample variation in TCR yield stemmed mainly from small pooled library volume differences.

Sequencing started from total RNA isolated from unfractionated whole blood. Individual cDNA molecules (in the library) carried attached unique molecular identifiers. In the study's own analysis: There were a median of approximately 88,000 TCRs per sample, with a range from about 23,224 to 690,600. TCRdb redid the calling of the reads with MiXCR, one entry per CDR3 protein. The V and J calls come from TCRdb's annotation, not from the publication. The table lists 95,000 to 150,000 distinct CDR3 sequences, about 7.7% of them singletons. The CDR3 extends over 15 amino acids. Trimming cost V 4 bases and J 3 bases; bases outside gene matches: 7. Looked up from germline, CDR1 is LGHDT and CDR2 is YNNKEL (reference sequence). Points from the study as a whole: With DPC sensitization, TCRs exceeding 1 in 1000 frequency showed no change.

This clonotype was picked up one time. Its antigen remains unidentified. The specimen was whole blood. This rearrangement joins TRBV3-1 to TRBJ2-3, with 7 bases fitting TRBD2. The clonotype comes from a human donor in good health. Some clones in this sample may be carry-over from other donors' samples. The CDR3 region is CASSPSGTTTDTQYF. Here the CDR3 DNA reads TGTGCCAGCAGCCCATCCGGGACTACTACAGATACGCAGTATTTT.